The T cell receptor beta chain described here comes from a study of blood T cell repertoires in COVID-19 (dated by TCRdb to the early 2020s). About the investigation overall: Samples from collaborators originated in the United States, Italy and Spain and spanned both the acute and convalescent phases of COVID-19. The material from the prospective study consisted of cDNA or gDNA derived from T cells, B-cell-depleted T cells, or PBMCs. Subjects who had been exposed to COVID-19, were actively infected with it, or had recovered from it provided the deeply sampled blood TCRbeta repertoires that made up the dataset. A freely available public database, intended as a resource for researchers studying the immune response to SARS-CoV-2, is where the repertoires were released. Samples came from the ongoing ImmuneRACE study (first 160 participants) plus 1,254 subjects from 6 global collaborators. Nearly every sample came with metadata listing a de-identified subject ID, COVID-19 status, age in years and sex. HLA class I and class II types, where available, came from metadata supplied by the sample provider rather than from assay-based typing.

What the authors observed across the whole study: The quantity of clinical and demographic metadata differed by source and by participant and was supplied without curation.

The CDR3 measures 13 amino acids from cysteine to phenylalanine. The entry retains the CDR3 DNA only, 39 bases that are in frame from base 1. V ends up 3 bases short and J 4 bases short, with an unmatched junction base count of 3. The CDR1 and CDR2 encoded by the germline V gene are SGHRS and YFSETQ. As to this clone: There is no known antigen for this receptor. Nothing much larger sits one base from this clone, and base qualities are not available.

Collaborating institutions collected whole blood in K2EDTA tubes following their own protocols. For TCRbeta analysis, collaborator samples were shipped as frozen whole blood, as isolated PBMCs, or as DNA extracted from either sample type. The immunoSEQ Assay, a bias-controlled multiplex PCR, was used to amplify TCRbeta CDR3 regions from genomic DNA. The authors' analysis ran thus. The number of nucleated cells in each sample was estimated from the amplification of reference gene primers within the assay. Sequence reads were collapsed and filtered to measure the absolute abundance of every unique TCRbeta CDR3 rearrangement. For each sample, productive Simpson clonality was calculated as the square root of Simpson's diversity index over productive rearrangements. TCRdb obtained this table from immuneACCESS and retained in-frame rearrangements with V and J assigned. These tables miss some clones; where compared with another copy, unresolved V genes account for less than half of the shortfall, and the remainder is unexplained. Clone size and the V and J calls come from that table; the DNA yielded D and trimming. The table for this sample lists about 40,000 clones; around three quarters of them were counted only once. The ten largest clones add up to around 40% of the sample.

The receptor's source is an elderly man with active or convalescent COVID-19. The chain links TRBV5-1 with TRBJ2-5, and 7 bases in between align with TRBD1. The specimen sequenced was peripheral blood. The CDR3 protein is CASSSGQVETQYF. The nucleotides are TGCGCCAGCAGCTCCGGACAGGTAGAGACCCAGTACTTC.